This entry features one T cell receptor beta chain sequence. Antigen specificity is unknown. The sample comes from a study of CD8+ T cells in alopecia areata. Study observations and caveats: TCR sharing was clearer in mice than between patients, perhaps partly owing to patient HLA diversity. Alopecia totalis/universalis scalp especially showed more expanded CD8+ clones than normal scalp.

Sequencing used cDNA as its template, made by extracting RNA and reverse transcribing it. The repertoire was sequenced with immunoSEQ multiplex PCR; TCRdb's copy has only in-frame clones and lacks some. The sample lists about 160,000 clones; around 47% were seen once. Trimming shortened V by 5 bases and J by 0 bases, and 5 bases separated the two germline ends. The CDR3 runs to 14 residues. Germline V CDR1 and CDR2: SGHAT, FQNNGV. The sample comprised CD4+ T cells sorted from blood. The chain combines TRBV11-2 with TRBJ2-6; D ambiguous. The TCR comes from a human donor with alopecia areata. CDR3 sequence (DNA): TGTGCCAGCAGCACCCTCTCTGGGGCCAACGTCCTGACTTTC. It yields the protein CASSTLSGANVLTF.